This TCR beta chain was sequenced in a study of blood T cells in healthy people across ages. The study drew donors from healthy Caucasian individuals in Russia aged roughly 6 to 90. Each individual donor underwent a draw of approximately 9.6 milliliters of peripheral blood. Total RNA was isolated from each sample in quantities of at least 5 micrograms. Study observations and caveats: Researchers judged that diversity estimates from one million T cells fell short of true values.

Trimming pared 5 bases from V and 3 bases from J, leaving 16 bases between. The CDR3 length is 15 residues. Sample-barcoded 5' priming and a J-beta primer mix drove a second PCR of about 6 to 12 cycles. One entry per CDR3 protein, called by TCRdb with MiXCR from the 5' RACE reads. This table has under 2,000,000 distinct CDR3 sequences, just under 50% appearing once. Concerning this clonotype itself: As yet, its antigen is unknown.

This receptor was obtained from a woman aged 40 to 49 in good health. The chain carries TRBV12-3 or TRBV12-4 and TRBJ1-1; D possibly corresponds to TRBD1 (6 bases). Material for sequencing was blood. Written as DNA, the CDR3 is TGTGCCAGCAGTCGCCCCCGGACAGAGTACACTGAAGCTTTCTTT. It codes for CASSRPRTEYTEAFF.